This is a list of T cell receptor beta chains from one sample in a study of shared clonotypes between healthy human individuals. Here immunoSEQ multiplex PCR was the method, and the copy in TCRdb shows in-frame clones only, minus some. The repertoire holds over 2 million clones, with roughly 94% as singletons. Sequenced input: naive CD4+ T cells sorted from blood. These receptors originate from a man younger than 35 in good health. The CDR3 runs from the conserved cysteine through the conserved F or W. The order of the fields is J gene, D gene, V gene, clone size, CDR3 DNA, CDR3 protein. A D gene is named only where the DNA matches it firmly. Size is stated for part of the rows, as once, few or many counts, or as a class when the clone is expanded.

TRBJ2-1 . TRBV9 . TGTGCCAGCAGCACCCGGACAGCCTACAATGAGCAGTTCTTC CASSTRTAYNEQFF
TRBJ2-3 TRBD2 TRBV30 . TGTGCCTGGAGTGTACTAGCGGGATCCACAGATACGCAGTATTTT CAWSVLAGSTDTQYF
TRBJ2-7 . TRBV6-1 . TGTGCCAGCAGTGAAGGGAACCAGCAGTACTTC CASSEGNQQYF
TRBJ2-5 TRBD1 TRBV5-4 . TGTGCCAGCAACCGGGGACAGGCGGACGGGACCCAGTACTTC CASNRGQADGTQYF
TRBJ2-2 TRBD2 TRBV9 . TGTGCCAGCAGCGTAGCCGGGGGGGCGAACACCGGGGAGCTGTTTTTT CASSVAGGANTGELFF
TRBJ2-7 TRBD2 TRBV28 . TGTGCCAGCAGGGGGGAGGGAAGATACGAGCAGTACTTC CASRGEGRYEQYF
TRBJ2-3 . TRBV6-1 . TGTGCCAGCAGCACTCGAAATACGCAGTATTTT CASSTRNTQYF
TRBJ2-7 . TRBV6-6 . TGTGCCAGCAGTTACACGGGACAAGCCTACGAGCAGTACTTC CASSYTGQAYEQYF
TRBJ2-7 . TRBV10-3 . TGTGCCATCAGTGAGTACCAGGAAACCTACGAGCAGTACTTC CAISEYQETYEQYF
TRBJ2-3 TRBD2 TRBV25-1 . TGTGCCAGCAGTGATTTTAGCGGGAGGGCCGGTACGGATACGCAGTATTTT CASSDFSGRAGTDTQYF
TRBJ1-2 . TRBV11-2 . TGTGCCAGCAGCTTAAGTACGGGGCGCTACACCTTC CASSLSTGRYTF
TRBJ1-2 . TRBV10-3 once TGTGCCATCAGTGGTCCGACCAGGGACGCCTCTAACTATGGCTACACCTTC CAISGPTRDASNYGYTF
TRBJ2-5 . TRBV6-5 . TGTGCCAGCAGTTACCTCCAGGGGACAGAGACCCAGTACTTC CASSYLQGTETQYF
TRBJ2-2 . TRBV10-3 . TGTGCCATCGGGGACGGCCCCGGACTTGCCGGGGAGCTGTTTTTT CAIGDGPGLAGELFF
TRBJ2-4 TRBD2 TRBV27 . TGTGCCAGCCCTTTCAGGACTAGCGGGAGTATGGCCAAAAACATTCAGTACTTC CASPFRTSGSMAKNIQYF
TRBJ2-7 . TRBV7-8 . TGTGCCAGCAGCTTAGCAGGGTCGGGCTACGAGCAGTACTTC CASSLAGSGYEQYF
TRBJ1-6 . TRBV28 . TGTGCCAGCAGTTTAGGCACAGTCGATAATTCACCCCTCCACTTT CASSLGTVDNSPLHF
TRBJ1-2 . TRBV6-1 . TGTGCCAGCAGTGAGTCCAGGGGAATCCTTCTTGGCTACACCTTC CASSESRGILLGYTF
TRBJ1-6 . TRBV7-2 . TGTGCCAGCAGATATACGACAGATTCACCCCTCCACTTT CASRYTTDSPLHF
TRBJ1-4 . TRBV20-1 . TGCAGTGCTCGGTTTGATGAAAAACTGTTTTTT CSARFDEKLFF
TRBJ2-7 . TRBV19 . TGTGCCAGTAGTATAGGGGGTTTGCGGGCTGGCACCTACGAGCAGTACTTC CASSIGGLRAGTYEQYF
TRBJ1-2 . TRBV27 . TGTGCCAGCAGGATGGGGGGCGGTAACTATGGCTACACCTTC CASRMGGGNYGYTF
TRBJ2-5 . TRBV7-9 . TGTGCCAGCAGCTTAGCGATCGTCGCGGGAAAACAAGAGACCCAGTACTTC CASSLAIVAGKQETQYF
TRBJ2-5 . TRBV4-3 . TGCGCCAGCAGCCCACGGTTAGGGGAGACCCAGTACTTC CASSPRLGETQYF
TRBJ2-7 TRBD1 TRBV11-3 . TGTGCCAGCAGCAGAGGGACAGGGAGGTCCTACGAGCAGTACTTC CASSRGTGRSYEQYF
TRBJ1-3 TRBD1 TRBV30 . TGTGCCTGGAGTCCGACAGGGTCTGGAAACACCATATATTTT CAWSPTGSGNTIYF
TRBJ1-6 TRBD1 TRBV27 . TGTGCCAGCAGTTTAAAATCCTCAGGGGATTTGGGACAGAGGTCTGGACCCCTCCACTTT CASSLKSSGDLGQRSGPLHF
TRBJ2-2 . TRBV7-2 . TGTGCCAGCAGCTTAGGGGTCAGGGGCCGCGTGGAGCTGTTTTTT CASSLGVRGRVELFF
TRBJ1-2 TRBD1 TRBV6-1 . TGTGCCAGCAGTGCGGACAGGGCCAGCTATGGCTACACCTTC CASSADRASYGYTF
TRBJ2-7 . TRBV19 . TGTGCCAGTAGCGGATTCTCCTACGAGCAGTACTTC CASSGFSYEQYF
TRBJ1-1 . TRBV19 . TGTGCCAGTAGTATGAGGGACGGATTCGCCCTTACTGAAGCTTTCTTT CASSMRDGFALTEAFF
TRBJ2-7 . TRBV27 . TGTGCCAGCAGTCCCAAGGTTGGGGAGGGGGCCTACGAGCAGTACTTC CASSPKVGEGAYEQYF
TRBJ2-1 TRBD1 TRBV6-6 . TGTGCCAGCAGTACCGGGACAGGTTCAAACAATGAGCAGTTCTTC CASSTGTGSNNEQFF
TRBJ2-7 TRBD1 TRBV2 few TGTGCCAGCAGAGGGACAGGGGCCTACGAGCAGTACTTC CASRGTGAYEQYF
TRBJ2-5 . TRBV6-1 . TGTGCCAGCAGGAGTGACGCCTGGGGGGAGACCCAGTACTTC CASRSDAWGETQYF
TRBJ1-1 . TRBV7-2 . TGTGCCAGCAGCTTAGACGGGGGGTTAACTGAAGCTTTCTTT CASSLDGGLTEAFF
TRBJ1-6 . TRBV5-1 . TGCGCCAGCAGCCTGGCCAGGGAGGCTCCCTCACCCCTCCACTTT CASSLAREAPSPLHF
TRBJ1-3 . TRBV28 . TGTGCCAGCAGTTTACACAATTCTGGAAACACCATATATTTT CASSLHNSGNTIYF
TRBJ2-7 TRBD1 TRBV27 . TGTGCCAGCAGTTTCACAGGGGGCACTAGCAGTTCCTACGAGCAGTACTTC CASSFTGGTSSSYEQYF
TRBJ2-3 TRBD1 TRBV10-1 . TGCGACCCACTATCGCCGGGACAGCTCACAGATACGCAGTATTTT CDPLSPGQLTDTQYF
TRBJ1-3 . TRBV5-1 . TGCGCCAGCAGCTCATCATTGGGGGGCAACTCTGGAAACACCATATATTTT CASSSSLGGNSGNTIYF
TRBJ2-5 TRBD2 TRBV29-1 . TGCAGCGTTGTAACTAGCGGGAGAGGGACCCAGTACTTC CSVVTSGRGTQYF
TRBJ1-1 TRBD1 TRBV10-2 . TGCGCCAGCAGTTCCAGGGGGACCGCGCTCACTGAAGCTTTCTTT CASSSRGTALTEAFF
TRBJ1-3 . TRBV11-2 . TGTGCCAGCAGCACCAGGGGAGCTGGAAACACCATATATTTT CASSTRGAGNTIYF
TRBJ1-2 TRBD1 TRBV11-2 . TGTGCCAGCAGCCACCCAGGACAGGCGGTCTATGGCTACACCTTC CASSHPGQAVYGYTF
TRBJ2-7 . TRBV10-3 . TGTGCCATCATGGTTCCACCACTCTACGAGCAGTACTTC CAIMVPPLYEQYF
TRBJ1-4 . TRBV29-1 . TGCAGCGTCAGAGCGGCTAATGAAAAACTGTTTTTT CSVRAANEKLFF
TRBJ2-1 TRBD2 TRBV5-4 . TGTGCCAGCAGCCCTGCCGGAGGCGGGAGGAACAATGAGCAGTTCTTC CASSPAGGGRNNEQFF
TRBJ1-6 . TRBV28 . TGTGCCAGCACTCTAAGCTCCTATAATTCACCCCTCCACTTT CASTLSSYNSPLHF
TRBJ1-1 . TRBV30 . TGTGCCTGGAACCGGGGATCTCAAGCTTTCTTT CAWNRGSQAFF
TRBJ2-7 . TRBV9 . TGTGCTAGGGCGAACACCTACGAGCAGTACTTC CARANTYEQYF
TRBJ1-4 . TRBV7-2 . TGTGCCAGCAGCCCAAACAGGGCAACTAATGAAAAACTGTTTTTT CASSPNRATNEKLFF
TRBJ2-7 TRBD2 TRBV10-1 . TGCAAAGGGACTAGGAACGAGCAGTACTTC CKGTRNEQYF
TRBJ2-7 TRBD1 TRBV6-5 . TGTGCCAGCAGCGGACAGGGTTCCTACGAGCAGTACTTC CASSGQGSYEQYF
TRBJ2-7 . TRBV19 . TGTGCCAGTAGTTCCAGCATGGCCGGGTCCTACGAGCAGTACTTC CASSSSMAGSYEQYF